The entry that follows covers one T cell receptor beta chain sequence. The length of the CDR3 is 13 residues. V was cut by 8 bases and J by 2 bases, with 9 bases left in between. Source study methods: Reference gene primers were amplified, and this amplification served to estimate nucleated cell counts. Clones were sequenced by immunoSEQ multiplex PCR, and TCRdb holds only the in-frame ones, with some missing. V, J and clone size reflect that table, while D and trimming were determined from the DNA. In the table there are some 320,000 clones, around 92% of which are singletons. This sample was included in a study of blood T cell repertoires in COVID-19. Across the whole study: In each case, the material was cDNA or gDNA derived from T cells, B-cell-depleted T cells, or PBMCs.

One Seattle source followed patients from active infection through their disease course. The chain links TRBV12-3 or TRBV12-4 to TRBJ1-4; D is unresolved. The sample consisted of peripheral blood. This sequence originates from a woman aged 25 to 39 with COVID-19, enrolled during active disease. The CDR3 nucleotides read TGTGCCAGCCGGTCGGGGACTAATGAAAAACTGTTTTTT. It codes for CASRSGTNEKLFF.